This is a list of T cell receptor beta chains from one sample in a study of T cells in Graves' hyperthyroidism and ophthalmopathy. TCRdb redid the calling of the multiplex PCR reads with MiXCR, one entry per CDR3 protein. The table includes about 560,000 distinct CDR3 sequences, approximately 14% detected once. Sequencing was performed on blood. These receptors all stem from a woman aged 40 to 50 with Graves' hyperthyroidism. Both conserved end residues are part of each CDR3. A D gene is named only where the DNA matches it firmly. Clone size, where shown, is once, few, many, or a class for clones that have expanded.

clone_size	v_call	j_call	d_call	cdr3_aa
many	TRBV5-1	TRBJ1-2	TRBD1	CASSQYAETGGLGYTF
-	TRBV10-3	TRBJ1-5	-	CAISEDLGQPQHF
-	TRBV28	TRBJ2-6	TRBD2	CASYRGGASGIFFAGANVLTF
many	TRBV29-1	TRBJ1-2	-	CSVAEAGNYGYTF
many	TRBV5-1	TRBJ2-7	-	CASSLAAGGLHEQYF
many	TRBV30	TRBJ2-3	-	CAWSAFLGTDTQYF
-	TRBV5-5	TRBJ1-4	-	CASTSTVQTNEKLFF
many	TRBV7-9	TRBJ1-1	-	CASSNGPSEAFF
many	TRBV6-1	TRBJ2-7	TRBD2	CASSRLAGGPGGQYF
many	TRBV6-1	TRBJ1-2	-	CASSEAGGDYGYTF
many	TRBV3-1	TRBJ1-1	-	CASSQDVGRMNTEAFF
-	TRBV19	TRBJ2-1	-	CASSTGTNEQFF
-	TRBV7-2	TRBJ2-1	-	CASSASSVSNEQFF
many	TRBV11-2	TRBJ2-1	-	CASSLAPSTGEQFF
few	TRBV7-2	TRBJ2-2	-	CASNPLRGRGTGELFF
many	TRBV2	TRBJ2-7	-	CASRTRGYYEQYF
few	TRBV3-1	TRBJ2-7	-	CASSPGGTSAYEQYF
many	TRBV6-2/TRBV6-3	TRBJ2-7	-	CASSPAWEQYF
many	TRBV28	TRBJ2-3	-	CVVSPRTDTQYF
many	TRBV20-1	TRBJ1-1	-	CSASTAMNTEAFF
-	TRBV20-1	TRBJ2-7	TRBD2	CSAKPGGLAGPYEQYF
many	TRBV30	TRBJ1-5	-	CAWSVGGGGQPQHF
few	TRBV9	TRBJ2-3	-	CASSVGAGITDTQYF